One sample yielded the 32 T cell receptor beta chains listed below, sequenced in a study of T cells in Graves' hyperthyroidism and ophthalmopathy. Amplification of TCR beta CDR3 regions used RNA as the template. The TCR CDR3 was amplified in a first-round RT-PCR using the HTBI primer set. One entry per CDR3 protein results from TCRdb running MiXCR on the multiplex PCR reads. The repertoire has 300,000 to 350,000 distinct CDR3 sequences, approximately 17% of them found once; the top ten carry 33%. The sequenced sample was blood. The receptors shown here come from a man younger than 40 with Graves' hyperthyroidism.

The chain joins TRBV27 to TRBJ2-6; TRBD1 might be the D (6 bases). Germline V CDR1 and CDR2: MNHEY, SMNVEV (reference sequence). This CDR3 is built from 16 residues. V lost 4 bases, J lost 1 base, and 11 bases lay in between. In DNA, the CDR3 is TGTGCCAGCAGTTCCCCACAGGGTTCTGGGGCCAACGTCCTGACTTTC. Translating gives CASSSPQGSGANVLTF.

In this sample, this clonotype turned up many times. This rearrangement joins TRBV3-1 to TRBJ2-1; D may be TRBD1 or TRBD2 (5 bases each). This CDR3 has 14 amino acids. V was pared by 5 bases and J by 4 bases, with 12 bases between. The germline CDR1 and CDR2 sequences are LGHDT and YNNKEL (reference sequence). The CDR3 DNA is TGTGCCAGCAGCAAGACTGAGGGGTACAATGAGCAGTTCTTC. Its protein is CASSKTEGYNEQFF.

This clonotype was recorded many times. V and J are TRBV2 and TRBJ2-2, with 7 bases lining up with TRBD1. Per germline, CDR1 SNHLY and CDR2 FYNNEI. CDR3 length equals 15 residues. Losses at the gene ends were 7 bases for V and 7 bases for J; bases not matched to a gene: 12. The CDR3: CASNQGGPWFGELFF. CDR3 DNA sequence: TGTGCCAGCAACCAAGGGGGCCCCTGGTTCGGGGAGCTGTTTTTT.

In its sample, this clonotype was seen many times. V and J are TRBV28 and TRBJ2-7; 11 bases line up with TRBD2. The CDR3 covers 16 residues. V shed 6 bases, J shed 2 bases, and the junction held 9 bases outside the gene matches. The germline CDR1 and CDR2 sequences are MDHEN and SYDVKM. This CDR3 is CASSPATSGRTYEQYF. The DNA for the CDR3 is TGTGCCAGCAGCCCGGCAACTAGCGGGAGAACCTACGAGCAGTACTTC.

This clonotype came up many times. The chain employs TRBV7-2 and TRBJ1-6, with 9 bases identical to TRBD1. Trimming at V came to 5 bases and at J to 11 bases, leaving 7 bases not matched to a gene. CDR1 is SGHTA, CDR2 FQGNSA, per germline. The CDR3 runs 14 residues. The CDR3 spells CASSLRQGETPLHF. The CDR3, as DNA: TGTGCCAGCAGCCTGAGACAGGGGGAGACACCCCTCCACTTT.

In this sample, this clonotype turned up many times. This sequence joins TRBV29-1 and TRBJ1-1, with 7 bases lining up with TRBD1. The CDR3 has 15 residues. Germline assignment: CDR1 SQVTM and CDR2 ANQGSEA. Trimming at V came to 1 base and at J to 1 base, leaving 6 bases not matched to a gene. Here the CDR3 DNA reads TGCAGCGTTGAAGGAGGGGGACAGTCGAACACTGAAGCTTTCTTT. Its protein product is CSVEGGGQSNTEAFF.

This clonotype occurred many times. The CDR3 spells CSAEGGEYDNYGYTF. The CDR3 DNA follows: TGCAGTGCTGAAGGGGGCGAGTATGATAACTATGGCTACACCTTC. The V and J genes are TRBV20-1 and TRBJ1-2; 7 bases are shared with TRBD1. The germline CDR1 and CDR2 sequences are DFQATT and SNEGSKA (reference sequence). CDR3 length: 15 amino acids. V lost 5 bases and J lost 1; bases outside the gene matches: 10.

Ten or more counts support this clonotype. CDR3 in amino acids: CASSVGVSSEQFF. In DNA form, the CDR3 reads TGTGCCAGCAGCGTAGGGGTCTCGAGTGAGCAGTTCTTC. The chain carries TRBV9 and TRBJ2-1; D not resolved. V shed 0 bases and J shed 9 bases, with 10 bases lying between them. The CDR3 spans 13 residues. Germline V gene lookup returns CDR1 SGDLS and CDR2 YYNGEE.

The chain carries TRBV5-1 and TRBJ2-5; 14 bases match TRBD2. Losses at the gene ends were 4 bases for V and 2 bases for J; bases not matched to a gene: 10. Germline values: CDR1 SGHRS, CDR2 YFSETQ. The CDR3 totals 18 residues. The CDR3 loop is CASSGTGTSGRLQETQYF. CDR3 sequence (DNA): TGCGCCAGCAGCGGAACCGGGACTAGCGGGAGATTACAAGAGACCCAGTACTTC. The whole variable domain, remainder taken from reference TRBV5-1 and TRBJ2-5, is KAGVTQTPRYLIKTRGQQVTLSCSPISGHRSVSWYQQTPGQGLQFLFEYFSETQRNKGNFPGRFSGRQFSNSRSEMNVSTLELGDSALYLCASSGTGTSGRLQETQYFGPGTRLLVL.

This rearrangement joins TRBV7-9 to TRBJ2-5; D is possibly TRBD1 or TRBD2 (6 bases each). The V gene's germline CDR1 is SEHNR and CDR2 FQNEAQ (reference sequence). The CDR3 length is 14 residues. V was clipped by 1 base and J by 9 bases, with 15 bases between them. CDR3 coding DNA: TGTGCCAGCAGCTTAGGGGGGGCCAGCTACCCCCAGTACTTC. It specifies CASSLGGASYPQYF.

Worth noting for this clonotype: One base away lies a much larger clone, so this may be a sequencing read error. The genes are TRBV18 and TRBJ1-2; TRBD1 is a possible D gene (5 bases). Per the germline V gene, CDR1 is KGHSH and CDR2 is LQKENI. CDR3 size: 14 residues. CDR3 sequence reads: CASSPIGANYGCTF. In DNA form, the CDR3 reads TGTGCCAGCTCACCAATAGGGGCTAACTATGGCTGCACCTTC.

The rearrangement uses TRBV20-1 and TRBJ2-4, with D perhaps matching TRBD2 (6 bases). CDR3 size: 15 residues. Looked up from germline, CDR1 is DFQATT and CDR2 is SNEGSKA (reference sequence). Trimming cost V 5 bases and J 0 bases, with 14 bases left between them. The CDR3 nucleotides are TGCAGTGCTGGCAAGCGGGCCTTAGCCAAAAACATTCAGTACTTC. This translates into CSAGKRALAKNIQYF.

This clonotype was seen repeatedly, ten times or more. This chain connects TRBV2 to TRBJ2-4, with D uncertain. Germline lookup yields CDR1 SNHLY and CDR2 FYNNEI. V was trimmed by 6 bases and J by 0 bases, leaving 12 bases between them. The CDR3 is made up of 15 amino acids. The CDR3 sequence: CASSDPALAKNIQYF. The CDR3 DNA reads TGTGCCAGCAGCGACCCGGCACTAGCCAAAAACATTCAGTACTTC.

This clonotype showed up many times. This chain links TRBV12-3 or TRBV12-4 with TRBJ2-3; a weak D match, TRBD1 (5 bases). V shed 7 bases and J shed 2 bases, with 10 bases lying between them. This CDR3 contains 13 residues. The CDR3 sequence is CASKPGSTDTQYF. The CDR3 DNA sequence: TGTGCCAGCAAACCAGGGTCCACAGATACGCAGTATTTT.

Many counts were recorded for this clonotype. CDR3 nucleotide sequence: TGTGCCAGCAGTGACTCGGGCGATGGCTACACCTTC. This translates into CASSDSGDGYTF. The chain couples TRBV6-1 to TRBJ1-2; D remains unclear. CDR1 is MNHNS, CDR2 SASEGT, per germline. V shed 3 bases and J shed 6 bases, with 8 bases lying between them. The CDR3 runs 12 residues.

Details on this clonotype: The CDR3 end shows no conserved phenylalanine or tryptophan, and so a read error is likely. The chain carries TRBV10-3 and TRBJ2-7; no firm D call. The V end lost 11 bases, the J end lost 2 bases, and 16 bases lay between the germline ends. There are 13 residues in the CDR3. Per germline, CDR1 ENHRY and CDR2 SYGVKD. CDR3 DNA: TGTGCCGCTGAGGATTCTCTGACCTACGAGCAGTACCTC. Encoded protein: CAAEDSLTYEQYL.

The chain couples TRBV29-1 to TRBJ2-3; 8 nucleotides agree with TRBD2. CDR3 length equals 16 residues. In germline, CDR1 is SQVTM, CDR2 ANQGSEA. The ends lost 6 bases at V and 1 base at J; junction bases unmatched: 12. The DNA for the CDR3 is TGCAGCGTACGGGCCGCCGGGCGGGGGGGCACAGATACGCAGTATTTT. Encoded protein: CSVRAAGRGGTDTQYF.

The V and J genes are TRBV29-1 and TRBJ2-7, with D possibly TRBD1 on 5 matching bases. Germline CDR1 is SQVTM and CDR2 is ANQGSEA. V dropped 5 bases and J dropped 5 bases, with 16 bases sitting between them. The CDR3 runs to 13 residues. Here the CDR3 DNA reads TGCAGCGTTCGTAGGACATACCTTGACGAGCAGTACTTC. Translation gives CSVRRTYLDEQYF.

The sample holds many counts of this clonotype. The rearrangement joins TRBV27 to TRBJ1-4; 8 positions match TRBD1. CDR1 and CDR2 from the germline V gene are MNHEY and SMNVEV (reference sequence). CDR3 size: 16 residues. Unmatched junction bases numbered 5, after V lost 5 bases and J lost 0 bases. CDR3 amino acids: CASSNRQGTTNEKLFF. CDR3 in DNA: TGTGCCAGCAGTAACAGACAGGGGACAACTAATGAAAAACTGTTTTTT. The variable domain in full, with the rest retrieved from reference TRBV27 and TRBJ1-4, is EAQVTQNPRYLITVTGKKLTVTCSQNMNHEYMSWYRQDPGLGLRQIYYSMNVEVTDKGDVPEGYKVSRKEKRNFPLILESPSPNQTSLYFCASSNRQGTTNEKLFFGSGTQLSVL.

This clonotype has ten or more counts. This chain links TRBV6-1 with TRBJ2-3; D may be TRBD1 or TRBD2 (5 bases each). This CDR3 is 15 amino acids long. CDR1 is MNHNS, CDR2 SASEGT, per germline. V gave up 6 bases and J gave up 0 bases, with 13 bases separating them. The CDR3 loop reads CASRGKGRSTDTQYF. The CDR3 DNA reads as TGTGCCAGCAGAGGGAAGGGACGGAGCACAGATACGCAGTATTTT.

This clonotype appeared many times. The V call is TRBV2, the J call TRBJ2-1, with 12 bases lining up with TRBD2. Trimming at V came to 8 bases and at J to 7 bases, leaving 6 bases not matched to a gene. Germline V CDR1 and CDR2: SNHLY, FYNNEI. The CDR3 runs 14 residues. CDR3 sequence: CASSTSGRLNEQFF. In DNA form, the CDR3 reads TGTGCCAGCTCGACTAGCGGGAGATTGAATGAGCAGTTCTTC.

The rearrangement links TRBV10-1 to TRBJ1-1; TRBD1 aligns across 9 bases. J was trimmed by 11 bases and V by 5 bases; bases with no gene match: 6. Germline-derived CDR1 and CDR2 are WNHNN and SYGVQD (reference sequence). The CDR3 is 12 amino acids. Here the CDR3 DNA reads TGCGCCAGCAGTCTGACAGGGGGTCAGGCTTTCTTT. As protein: CASSLTGGQAFF.

This clonotype was seen repeatedly, ten times or more. V usage is TRBV28 and J usage is TRBJ1-2; no clear D gene. The V end was cut by 8 bases, the J end by 4 bases, with 23 bases between. Germline V CDR1 and CDR2: MDHEN, SYDVKM. The CDR3 has 16 amino acids. CDR3 DNA: TGTGCCAGCGGAGATTGGTCGGTCCAATGGGGCTATGGCTACACCTTC. Translated: CASGDWSVQWGYGYTF.

This chain links TRBV7-2 with TRBJ1-3, with 7 bases matching TRBD1. Germline V gene data show CDR1 as SGHTA and CDR2 as FQGNSA. J gave up 0 bases and V 7 bases, and 6 bases lay outside the gene matches. This CDR3 has 15 residues. The CDR3: CASNPTGPSGNTIYF. Written as DNA, the CDR3 is TGTGCCAGCAACCCGACAGGGCCCTCTGGAAACACCATATATTTT.

The CDR3 is CASSYSSFLNTGELFF. Written as DNA, the CDR3 is TGTGCCAGCAGTTACTCGTCTTTCTTGAACACCGGGGAGCTGTTTTTT. The chain has TRBV6-5 and TRBJ2-2; D call uncertain. The CDR3 loop spans 16 amino acids. The germline V gene has CDR1 MNHEY and CDR2 SVGAGI. Deletions cut 0 bases from V and 1 base from J, with 9 bases between.

The chain links TRBV12-3 or TRBV12-4 to TRBJ1-6; a possible D gene is TRBD1 (6 bases). V dropped 5 bases and J dropped 6 bases, with 14 bases sitting between them. The CDR3 has 15 amino acids. The CDR3 spells CASSRTEPANSPLHF. The CDR3 DNA reads as TGTGCCAGCAGTAGGACAGAGCCGGCTAATTCACCCCTCCACTTT.

The chain is built from TRBV20-1 and TRBJ2-7; no clear D. Germline V gene sequence: CDR1 DFQATT, CDR2 SNEGSKA (reference sequence). Between the trimmed V and J ends, which lost 3 bases and 6 bases, there was a span of 18 bases. This CDR3 comprises 14 residues. In nucleotides, the CDR3 is TGCAGTGCTAGTGACGGTGTGGGTTTCGGCGAGCAGTACTTC. Its protein product is CSASDGVGFGEQYF.

This clonotype was seen only a few times. The CDR3 reads CASSAHGGGGYEQYF. DNA for the CDR3: TGTGCCAGCAGTGCCCACGGCGGGGGCGGCTACGAGCAGTACTTC. The chain has TRBV25-1 and TRBJ2-7, with D perhaps matching TRBD2 (7 bases). With 4 bases removed from V and 3 bases from J, the gap between germline ends came to 16 bases. CDR1 and CDR2 from the germline V gene are MGHDK and SYGVNS. This CDR3 is built from 15 residues.

About this clonotype itself: This may come from a read error, since a much larger clone is one base off. CDR3 sequence (DNA): TGTGCCATCCGACGGGCTCTCCATGAAAAACTGTTTTTT. It encodes CAIRRALHEKLFF. The chain has TRBV6-1 and TRBJ1-4; D not certain. The CDR3 extends over 13 amino acids. Germline V gives CDR1 MNHNS, CDR2 SASEGT. Between the trimmed V and J ends, which lost 10 bases and 6 bases, there was a span of 15 bases.

This clonotype was detected many times. The gene calls are TRBV5-1 and TRBJ1-1, with 10 nucleotides matching TRBD1. The CDR3 has 14 residues. CDR1 is SGHRS, CDR2 YFSETQ, per germline. The junction had 6 bases not matched to a gene; V was cut back by 4 bases and J by 6 bases. The CDR3 loop reads CASSRGQGKSEAFF. The DNA of the CDR3 is TGCGCCAGCAGCAGGGGACAGGGGAAGTCTGAAGCTTTCTTT.

This chain links TRBV7-3 with TRBJ2-1, with 9 bases aligning to TRBD1. The CDR3 is 21 residues long. CDR1 is SGHTA, CDR2 FQGTGA, per germline. Unmatched junction bases numbered 22, after V lost 2 bases and J lost 5 bases. CDR3 protein: CASSLVGPGQGTLRTHNEQFF. In nucleotides, the CDR3 is TGTGCCAGCAGCTTAGTAGGGCCGGGACAGGGTACCCTTAGAACCCACAATGAGCAGTTCTTC.

In this sample, this clonotype turned up many times. The J gene is TRBJ1-6, the V gene TRBV19, with a weak D call TRBD1 (6 bases). V was clipped by 6 bases and J by 10 bases, with 10 bases between them. Per the germline V gene, CDR1 is LNHDA and CDR2 is SQIVND (reference sequence). The length of the CDR3 is 12 residues. CDR3 sequence reads: CASRYRDSPLHF. In DNA, the CDR3 is TGTGCCAGTAGGTACAGGGACTCACCCCTCCACTTT.